The next 29 T cell receptor beta chains were all read from a single sample in a study of T cell repertoires in cytomegalovirus infection. These receptors are not linked to any known antigen. TCRdb analysed the reads with MiXCR anew, one entry per CDR3 protein. The sample records approximately 120,000 distinct CDR3 sequences, less than 30% being singletons. Specimen: CD8+ T cells from cultured PBMCs, collected from culture after CMV antigen stimulation. These TCRs come from a human donor in good health (CMV status not recorded). Some clones in this sample may be carry-over from other donors' samples.

CDR3 loop: CASRGDTHSYNEQFF. The CDR3 DNA is TGTGCCAGCAGGGGGGACACCCACTCCTACAATGAGCAGTTCTTC. This rearrangement joins TRBV12-3 or TRBV12-4 to TRBJ2-1, with D perhaps matching TRBD1 (6 bases). V was clipped by 6 bases and J by 0 bases, with 12 bases between them. The CDR3 consists of 15 residues.

The chain employs TRBV2 and TRBJ2-1, with 8 bases matching TRBD1. The CDR3 spans 18 residues. The germline V gene has CDR1 SNHLY and CDR2 FYNNEI. V lost 7 bases, J lost 3 bases, and 17 bases stayed unmatched. In DNA form, the CDR3 reads TGTGCCAGCACTAGGGGAGCAGGGGGCTCCGGAAGCTACAATGAGCAGTTCTTC. This encodes CASTRGAGGSGSYNEQFF.

This clonotype was found a few times. The chain is built from TRBV28 and TRBJ2-3; TRBD1 or TRBD2 may be the D gene (5 bases each). The CDR3 contains 13 residues. V was shortened by 7 bases and J by 2 bases, with 10 bases between the two germline ends. The germline gives CDR1 MDHEN, CDR2 SYDVKM. In DNA, the CDR3 is TGTGCCAGCATGGGACCCGACACAGATACGCAGTATTTT. Residues: CASMGPDTDTQYF.

This clonotype has only a few counts. The chain is built from TRBV19 and TRBJ2-7; either TRBD1 or TRBD2 may supply D (5 bases each). Trimming took 0 bases from V and 7 from J, leaving 16 bases between them. From germline, CDR1 is LNHDA and CDR2 SQIVND (reference sequence). The CDR3 is 15 residues long. Written as DNA, the CDR3 is TGTGCCAGTAGTATAGATGACCGGGGCGCGGGTGAGCAGTACTTC. This sequence encodes CASSIDDRGAGEQYF.

This clonotype was seen ten or more times. This chain connects TRBV6-2 or TRBV6-3 to TRBJ2-6; D ambiguous. From germline, CDR1 is MNHEY and CDR2 SVGEGT. This CDR3 spans 16 amino acids. V lost 2 bases, J lost 5 bases, and 13 bases lay in between. CDR3 DNA: TGTGCCAGCAGTTACGACTCGGCGAACAGGGCCAACGTCCTGACTTTC. The encoded protein is CASSYDSANRANVLTF.

This clonotype came up many times. The chain is built from TRBV5-1 and TRBJ1-1; 10 nucleotides match TRBD1. The CDR3 extends over 14 amino acids. Germline-derived CDR1 and CDR2 are SGHRS and YFSETQ. Losses at the gene ends were 3 bases for V and 6 bases for J; bases not matched to a gene: 5. CDR3 coding DNA: TGCGCCAGCAGCTCGGGACAGGGGATTCCTGAAGCTTTCTTT. Protein: CASSSGQGIPEAFF.

A note on this clonotype: The junction and the germline gene differ at one end; a read error may be behind it. This sequence joins TRBV5-6 and TRBJ2-1; perhaps TRBD2 as D (6 bases). Per the germline V gene, CDR1 is SGHDT and CDR2 is YYEEEE. This CDR3 contains 15 residues. CDR3: CASSIPGTPLAAEVF. The CDR3 DNA is TGTGCCAGCAGCATCCCCGGGACTCCACTAGCCGCCGAGGTCTTC.

This sequence joins TRBV19 and TRBJ2-1, with D hard to call. Germline CDR1 is LNHDA and CDR2 is SQIVND (reference sequence). V dropped 7 bases and J dropped 1 base, with 2 bases sitting between them. The CDR3 sequence is 11 residues long. CDR3: CASTSYNEQFF. As DNA, the CDR3 is TGTGCCAGTACGTCCTACAATGAGCAGTTCTTC. The entire variable domain, with the rest obtained from reference TRBV19 and TRBJ2-1, is as follows: DGGITQSPKYLFRKEGQNVTLSCEQNLNHDAMYWYRQDPGQGLRLIYYSQIVNDFQKGDIAEGYSVSREKKESFPLTVTSAQKNPTAFYLCASTSYNEQFFGPGTRLTVL.

This clonotype was counted ten times or more. This rearrangement joins TRBV19 to TRBJ1-5, with D perhaps TRBD1 (5 bases). This CDR3 contains 12 residues. V lost 7 bases, J lost 6 bases, and 10 bases lay in between. Looked up from germline, CDR1 is LNHDA and CDR2 is SQIVND (reference sequence). In DNA, the CDR3 is TGTGCCAGTAAGTTGGGGGGTCAGCCCCAGCATTTT. Translating it yields CASKLGGQPQHF.

This clonotype was observed a handful of times. This chain links TRBV4-2 with TRBJ1-2; perhaps TRBD1 as D (5 bases). CDR1 is LGHNA and CDR2 is YNFKEQ in the germline V gene. The CDR3 extends over 17 amino acids. Deletions cut 0 bases from V and 3 bases from J, with 17 bases between. The CDR3 coding sequence is TGTGCCAGCAGCCAAGAAATAAACTGGCCGGGGGACTATGGCTACACCTTC. This translates into CASSQEINWPGDYGYTF.

This clonotype has just a few counts. In nucleotides, the CDR3 is TGTGCCAGCAGCCCAGCCGGCGGCACTGAAGCTTTCTTT. This gives the protein CASSPAGGTEAFF. The V and J genes are TRBV7-2 and TRBJ1-1; D uncertain. V gave up 5 bases and J gave up 4 bases, with 11 bases separating them. The CDR3 consists of 13 residues. Germline CDR1 reads SGHTA; CDR2 reads FQGNSA. Full variable domain (missing parts from reference TRBV7-2 and TRBJ1-1): GAGVSQSPSNKVTEKGKDVELRCDPISGHTALYWYRQSLGQGLEFLIYFQGNSAPDKSGLPSDRFSAERTGGSVSTLTIQRTQQEDSAVYLCASSPAGGTEAFFGQGTRLTVV.

The V and J genes are TRBV3-1 and TRBJ2-1; 7 positions match TRBD2. CDR1 is LGHDT and CDR2 is YNNKEL in the germline V gene (reference sequence). J lost 3 bases, V lost 4 bases, and 9 bases had no gene match. The CDR3 runs 16 residues. The CDR3 sequence: CASSPDWGGGYNEQFF. The CDR3 DNA follows: TGTGCCAGCAGCCCCGATTGGGGGGGTGGCTACAATGAGCAGTTCTTC.

CDR3 protein: CASSLDGKAANYGYTF. CDR3 bases: TGTGCCAGCAGCTTGGACGGAAAAGCCGCTAACTATGGCTACACCTTC. The chain combines TRBV7-3 with TRBJ1-2; no firm D call. Trimming removed 3 bases from V and 0 bases from J, with 14 bases in between. Germline V CDR1 and CDR2: SGHTA, FQGTGA. The CDR3 contains 16 residues. The complete variable domain, with remaining parts taken from reference TRBV7-3 and TRBJ1-2, reads GAGVSQTPSNKVTEKGKYVELRCDPISGHTALYWYRQSLGQGPEFLIYFQGTGAADDSGLPNDRFFAVRPEGSVSTLKIQRTERGDSAVYLCASSLDGKAANYGYTFGSGTRLTVV.

This clonotype was recorded a few times. The V and J genes are TRBV28 and TRBJ2-4, with D perhaps TRBD2 (6 bases). The CDR3 has 16 amino acids. The V and J ends lost 2 bases and 3 bases respectively, with 14 bases between them. Looked up from germline, CDR1 is MDHEN and CDR2 is SYDVKM. The CDR3 DNA follows: TGTGCCAGCAGTTTAACCCCCGGGGGAGGCAAAAACATTCAGTACTTC. Translation gives CASSLTPGGGKNIQYF.

Ten or more counts support this clonotype. The V call is TRBV7-2, the J call TRBJ2-3; 10 positions agree with TRBD2. The CDR3 spans 17 residues. The germline gives CDR1 SGHTA, CDR2 FQGNSA. Trimming removed 5 bases from V and 2 bases from J; junction bases left unmatched: 10. CDR3 amino acids: CASSLRASGSYTDTQYF. CDR3 DNA: TGTGCCAGCAGCCTGCGGGCTAGCGGGAGCTACACAGATACGCAGTATTTT.

The chain employs TRBV7-9 and TRBJ2-7; 9 bases fit TRBD1. The J segment lost 1 base and the V segment lost 4 bases, leaving 8 bases of the junction unmatched. The CDR3 length is 16 residues. Germline V gene data show CDR1 as SEHNR and CDR2 as FQNEAQ (reference sequence). The CDR3 spells CASSSTDRGSSYEQYF. The CDR3, as DNA: TGTGCCAGCAGCTCGACGGACAGGGGCTCATCCTACGAGCAGTACTTC.

This clonotype was observed many times. The chain joins TRBV7-7 to TRBJ2-2; D gene unclear. Germline CDR1 reads SSHAT; CDR2 reads FNYEAQ (reference sequence). V lost 3 bases and J lost 5, with 4 bases in between. The CDR3 is 12 amino acids. The CDR3 DNA reads TGTGCCAGCAGCTTCGGAACCGGGGAGCTGTTTTTT. Its protein is CASSFGTGELFF.

The J gene is TRBJ1-6, the V gene TRBV14, with D unclear. V was clipped by 1 base and J by 9 bases, with 7 bases between them. In germline, CDR1 is SGHDN, CDR2 FVKESK. The CDR3 contains 13 residues. CDR3 loop: CASSQGGSSPLHF. The CDR3 DNA reads TGTGCCAGCAGCCAAGGTGGCTCTTCACCCCTCCACTTT. The full variable domain, with the rest looked up from reference TRBV14 and TRBJ1-6, is EAGVTQFPSHSVIEKGQTVTLRCDPISGHDNLYWYRRVMGKEIKFLLHFVKESKQDESGMPNNRFLAERTGGTYSTLKVQPAELEDSGVYFCASSQGGSSPLHFGNGTRLTVT.

V gene TRBV7-9 combines with J gene TRBJ2-5, with TRBD1 as a possible D gene (6 bases). CDR3 size: 15 residues. Trimming took 1 base from V and 1 from J, leaving 10 bases between them. CDR1 is SEHNR and CDR2 is FQNEAQ in the germline V gene (reference sequence). The CDR3 DNA follows: TGTGCCAGCAGCTTAGGAGGACAGTTCCAAGAGACCCAGTACTTC. Amino acids: CASSLGGQFQETQYF. Together with reference TRBV7-9 and TRBJ2-5, the CDR3 gives the full variable domain: DTGVSQNPRHKITKRGQNVTFRCDPISEHNRLYWYRQTLGQGPEFLTYFQNEAQLEKSRLLSDRFSAERPKGSFSTLEIQRTEQGDSAMYLCASSLGGQFQETQYFGPGTRLLVL.

This clonotype was seen more than once but under ten times. The chain uses TRBV4-1 and TRBJ1-1; possibly TRBD1 for D (6 bases). Trimming stripped 4 bases from V and 0 bases from J, with 9 bases between. The CDR3 covers 14 residues. Germline CDR1 is MGHRA and CDR2 is YSYEKL. CDR3 coding DNA: TGCGCCAGCAGCCCCCGGACAGTGAACACTGAAGCTTTCTTT. The encoded protein is CASSPRTVNTEAFF.

V and J are TRBV24-1 and TRBJ2-5, with 7 bases aligning to TRBD1. V lost 7 bases and J lost 4; bases outside the gene matches: 8. Germline V gives CDR1 KGHDR, CDR2 SFDVKD. The CDR3 extends over 14 amino acids. The CDR3 DNA reads TGTGCCACCAGAGATGAAGGGGGCGGAGAGACCCAGTACTTC. This translates into CATRDEGGGETQYF.

This clonotype was seen repeatedly, ten times or more. CDR3 sequence: CAISELMGTYEQYF. The CDR3, as DNA: TGTGCCATCAGTGAGTTAATGGGAACCTACGAGCAGTACTTC. V and J are TRBV10-3 and TRBJ2-7, with D unresolved. Trimming cost V 1 base and J 2 bases, with 9 bases left between them. The V gene's germline CDR1 is ENHRY and CDR2 SYGVKD. This CDR3 contains 14 residues.

The chain employs TRBV27 and TRBJ1-1; possibly TRBD1 for D (5 bases). This CDR3 is built from 16 residues. Trimming cost V 2 bases and J 5 bases, with 18 bases left between them. CDR1 is MNHEY, CDR2 SMNVEV, per germline (reference sequence). CDR3 nucleotide sequence: TGTGCCAGCAGTTTAGGGGCGGGGGGGGGTGTGACTGAAGCTTTCTTT. This sequence encodes CASSLGAGGGVTEAFF.

The rearrangement uses TRBV12-3 or TRBV12-4 and TRBJ1-2; TRBD1 might be the D (5 bases). Trimming removed 7 bases from V and 2 bases from J, with 17 bases in between. The CDR3 sequence is 15 residues long. CDR3 protein: CASTSATDPNYGYTF. As DNA, the CDR3 is TGTGCCAGCACCTCCGCGACAGACCCGAACTATGGCTACACCTTC.

This clonotype has just a few counts. The chain links TRBV7-9 to TRBJ2-1; D call uncertain. V dropped 5 bases and J dropped 4 bases, with 9 bases sitting between them. The CDR3 contains 13 residues. Germline assignment: CDR1 SEHNR and CDR2 FQNEAQ (reference sequence). This chain's CDR3 is CASSLFPYNEQFF. In nucleotides, the CDR3 is TGTGCCAGCAGCCTCTTCCCATACAATGAGCAGTTCTTC.

This clonotype was seen ten or more times. The chain employs TRBV12-3 or TRBV12-4 and TRBJ2-3, with 7 bases fitting TRBD1. V gave up 2 bases and J gave up 3 bases; unmatched junction bases: 5. This CDR3 spans 15 amino acids. The CDR3: CASSLWAGGTDTQYF. CDR3 DNA sequence: TGTGCCAGCAGTTTATGGGCAGGGGGAACAGATACGCAGTATTTT.

The sample holds a few counts of this clonotype. In nucleotides, the CDR3 is TGTGTCCCCCAGCGGGGGGGCACAGATACGCAGTATTTT. This gives the protein CVPQRGGTDTQYF. The V and J genes are TRBV27 and TRBJ2-3, with 9 bases lining up with TRBD2. Per the germline V gene, CDR1 is MNHEY and CDR2 is SMNVEV (reference sequence). The CDR3 totals 13 residues.

As for this clonotype: A read error may be the cause here, since a much bigger clone is one base away. The chain carries TRBV7-8 and TRBJ2-7; TRBD1 might be the D (6 bases). CDR3 length: 16 amino acids. CDR1 SGHVS and CDR2 FQNEAQ come from the germline V gene. Deletions cut 5 bases from V and 5 bases from J, with 22 bases between. As DNA, the CDR3 is TGTGCCAGCAGCCCCTACGTAGGGGGTCAGATGGACGAGCAGTACTTC. It yields the protein CASSPYVGGQMDEQYF. Together with reference TRBV7-8 and TRBJ2-7, the CDR3 gives the full variable domain: GAGVSQSPRYKVAKRGQDVALRCDPISGHVSLFWYQQALGQGPEFLTYFQNEAQLDKSGLPSDRFFAERPEGSVSTLKIQRTQQEDSAVYLCASSPYVGGQMDEQYFGPGTRLTVT.

The sample holds a few counts of this clonotype. This rearrangement joins TRBV27 to TRBJ2-1; tentative D call: TRBD2 (5 bases). CDR3 size: 16 residues. CDR1 MNHEY and CDR2 SMNVEV come from the germline V gene (reference sequence). V dropped 3 bases and J dropped 6 bases, with 18 bases sitting between them. The CDR3 loop reads CASSFTRYGRGNEQFF. The CDR3 DNA reads TGTGCCAGCAGTTTCACTCGATATGGACGGGGCAATGAGCAGTTCTTC.